These 21 T cell receptor beta chains originate from one sample sequenced in a study of CD8 T cells in Susac syndrome. Random hexamers primed reverse transcription of about 0.5 to 1 ug RNA. Each CDR3 protein gets one entry after TCRdb re-called the immunoSEQ multiplex PCR reads with MiXCR. The sample has 170,000 or so distinct CDR3 sequences; approximately 93% are singletons. The sequencing sample was made of CD4+ T cells from PBMCs. These receptors were collected from a human donor with multiple sclerosis.

J is TRBJ2-2 and V is TRBV19, with a tentative D call TRBD2 (5 bases). Germline V gives CDR1 LNHDA, CDR2 SQIVND (reference sequence). The V and J ends lost 3 bases and 0 bases respectively, with 11 bases between them. This CDR3 is built from 16 residues. CDR3 DNA sequence: TGTGCCAGTAGTATCGAGCGGAGCTCGAACACCGGGGAGCTGTTTTTT. Amino acid sequence: CASSIERSSNTGELFF.

The chain carries TRBV7-6 and TRBJ2-5; D is possibly TRBD2 (5 bases). CDR3 length equals 18 residues. The germline V gene encodes CDR1 SGHVS and CDR2 FNYEAQ. V was cut by 0 bases and J by 0 bases, with 17 bases left in between. CDR3 region: CASSLAERAGVYQETQYF. The CDR3 bases are TGTGCCAGCAGCTTAGCGGAGAGGGCAGGAGTGTACCAAGAGACCCAGTACTTC.

This rearrangement joins TRBV27 to TRBJ2-7; TRBD2 matches 13 bases. Germline CDR1 is MNHEY and CDR2 is SMNVEV (reference sequence). Trimming at V came to 6 bases and at J to 2 bases, leaving 4 bases not matched to a gene. This CDR3 has 15 amino acids. The CDR3 DNA follows: TGTGCCAGCAGAAGACTAGCGGGGGGCACCTACGAGCAGTACTTC. Translated, it gives CASRRLAGGTYEQYF.

The chain carries TRBV9 and TRBJ2-3, with 9 nucleotides matching TRBD2. V lost 2 bases to trimming and J lost 6 bases; unmatched junction nucleotides: 7. Germline values: CDR1 SGDLS, CDR2 YYNGEE. The CDR3 is 15 amino acids. The CDR3 nucleotides read TGTGCCAGCAGCGTCGGAGCGGGGGGTGGGGATACGCAGTATTTT. Translating gives CASSVGAGGGDTQYF.

In its sample, this clonotype was seen once. The chain couples TRBV5-1 to TRBJ2-5, with D possibly TRBD2 on 6 matching bases. The V gene lost 1 base and the J gene lost 5 bases, with 18 bases spanning the gap. CDR1 and CDR2 (germline): SGHRS, YFSETQ. The CDR3 has 16 residues. The DNA of the CDR3 is TGCGCCAGCAGCTTGTGGGGGGTAGGGGACCGCGAGACCCAGTACTTC. It specifies CASSLWGVGDRETQYF.

This chain uses TRBV20-1 with TRBJ1-2; D is uncertain. CDR1 is DFQATT and CDR2 is SNEGSKA in the germline V gene (reference sequence). There are 12 residues in the CDR3. V was cut by 4 bases and J by 4 bases, with 10 bases left in between. This CDR3 is CSATLMGYGYTF. As DNA, the CDR3 is TGCAGTGCTACCCTCATGGGCTATGGCTACACCTTC.

The J gene is TRBJ1-5, the V gene TRBV12-3 or TRBV12-4, with D unclear. The CDR3 contains 14 residues. The ends were cut back, 5 bases at V and 7 bases at J, with 15 bases in the middle. CDR3 in amino acids: CASSPSGGSQPQHF. The DNA for the CDR3 is TGTGCCAGCAGTCCCAGCGGAGGGTCACAGCCCCAGCATTTT.

The chain joins TRBV7-2 to TRBJ2-5; D may be TRBD1 (5 bases). V was pared by 1 base and J by 5 bases, with 17 bases between. This CDR3 contains 16 residues. Germline lookup yields CDR1 SGHTA and CDR2 FQGNSA. CDR3 sequence (DNA): TGTGCCAGCAGCTTAGAAATCAGGGCCTGGTTGGAGACCCAGTACTTC. Translation gives CASSLEIRAWLETQYF. Complete variable domain (other parts from reference TRBV7-2 and TRBJ2-5): GAGVSQSPSNKVTEKGKDVELRCDPISGHTALYWYRQSLGQGLEFLIYFQGNSAPDKSGLPSDRFSAERTGGSVSTLTIQRTQQEDSAVYLCASSLEIRAWLETQYFGPGTRLLVL.

The chain joins TRBV2 to TRBJ2-7; 11 bases are a match to TRBD2. The CDR3 totals 14 residues. Germline CDR1 is SNHLY and CDR2 is FYNNEI. With 6 bases clipped from V and 6 bases from J, the junction kept 7 bases outside the gene matches. The CDR3 DNA sequence: TGTGCCAGCAGCCGAGGGCTAGCGGGAGGCGAGCAGTACTTC. Its translation: CASSRGLAGGEQYF.

The chain couples TRBV5-4 to TRBJ2-5, with 14 bases aligning to TRBD2. Looked up from germline, CDR1 is SGHNT and CDR2 is YYREEE (reference sequence). Unmatched junction bases numbered 1, after V lost 4 bases and J lost 2 bases. The CDR3 is 15 residues long. CDR3: CASSRTSGGQETQYF. The CDR3 nucleotides read TGTGCCAGCAGCAGGACTAGCGGGGGGCAAGAGACCCAGTACTTC.

The chain links TRBV4-3 to TRBJ1-2, with 10 positions matching TRBD1. CDR1 and CDR2 from the germline V gene are LGHNA and YSLEER. With V trimmed by 1 base and J by 4 bases, 3 bases remained unmatched. This CDR3 region has 15 residues. The CDR3 bases are TGCGCCAGCAGCCAAGCGACAGGGGGCCGCTATGGCTACACCTTC. The encoded protein is CASSQATGGRYGYTF.

The chain uses TRBV20-1 and TRBJ2-3; TRBD2 matches 9 bases. Germline-derived CDR1 and CDR2 are DFQATT and SNEGSKA (reference sequence). V lost 3 bases and J lost 5; bases outside the gene matches: 6. This CDR3 is 14 amino acids long. The CDR3 DNA is TGCAGTGCTAGTAGCGGGAGCGCTGTAGATACGCAGTATTTT. Its translation: CSASSGSAVDTQYF.

The rearrangement joins TRBV7-2 to TRBJ2-7; D remains unclear. The CDR3 has 14 amino acids. In germline, CDR1 is SGHTA, CDR2 FQGNSA. V was pared by 1 base and J by 2 bases, with 9 bases between. CDR3 in DNA: TGTGCCAGCAGCTTAGGTCCCTTTGCCTACGAGCAGTACTTC. It is translated as CASSLGPFAYEQYF.

The chain uses TRBV7-2 and TRBJ1-4; 9 nucleotides agree with TRBD1. The CDR3 is 17 residues long. Trimming took 2 bases from V and 0 from J; bases not matched to a gene: 4. CDR1 SGHTA and CDR2 FQGNSA come from the germline V gene. The CDR3 region has the DNA TGTGCCAGCAGCTTACTGGGACAGGGATCAACTAATGAAAAACTGTTTTTT. The encoded protein is CASSLLGQGSTNEKLFF.

This chain uses TRBV4-2 with TRBJ2-1, with 10 bases aligning to TRBD2. This CDR3 is built from 17 residues. V lost 0 bases, J lost 2 bases, and 4 bases stayed unmatched. Germline CDR1 is LGHNA and CDR2 is YNFKEQ. For the CDR3, the DNA is TGTGCCAGCAGCCAAGATTTCAGCGGGGGGGCCTACAATGAGCAGTTCTTC. Residues: CASSQDFSGGAYNEQFF.

This clonotype has more than one count but fewer than ten. The gene calls are TRBV14 and TRBJ1-2, with TRBD1 identical over 7 bases. V shed 4 bases, J shed 2 bases, and the junction held 1 base outside the gene matches. The V gene's germline CDR1 is SGHDN and CDR2 FVKESK. CDR3 length: 13 residues. CDR3: CASSPGQNYGYTF. CDR3 in DNA: TGTGCCAGCAGCCCGGGACAGAACTATGGCTACACCTTC.

The chain employs TRBV1 and TRBJ1-6; no check of the table's D call, TRBD1, against the DNA was made. TRBV1 constitutes a pseudogene. This CDR3 comprises 17 residues. The CDR3 nucleotides are TGCACCAGCAGCCAAGCTACGGGGACCGGGTGCAATTCACCCCTCCACTTT. It translates to CTSSQATGTGCNSPLHF.

The gene calls are TRBV5-6 and TRBJ1-1; TRBD1 is a possible D gene (5 bases). CDR1 and CDR2 from the germline V gene are SGHDT and YYEEEE. This CDR3 comprises 14 residues. V lost 1 base and J 2 bases, leaving 9 bases between the germline ends. This CDR3 is CASSLLRGNTEAFF. The CDR3 DNA reads TGTGCCAGCAGCTTGCTTAGGGGCAACACTGAAGCTTTCTTT.

A single count supports this clonotype. CDR3 coding DNA: TGTGCCTGGGTTAGAGGCACAGATACGCAGTATTTT. It translates to CAWVRGTDTQYF. The chain joins TRBV30 to TRBJ2-3; the D is unclear. The ends were cut back, 5 bases at V and 1 base at J, with 7 bases in the middle. This CDR3 has 12 residues. Germline V gene sequence: CDR1 GTSNPN, CDR2 SVGIG (reference sequence).

The J gene is TRBJ1-4, the V gene TRBV20-1; 11 bases agree with TRBD1. The germline gives CDR1 DFQATT, CDR2 SNEGSKA (reference sequence). The CDR3 length is 16 residues. Germline trimming cut 3 bases from V and 7 bases from J; bases unmatched to any gene: 10. CDR3 in amino acids: CSARKGQGVNGEKLFF. As DNA, the CDR3 is TGCAGTGCTAGGAAGGGACAGGGGGTGAATGGTGAAAAACTGTTTTTT.

The chain combines TRBV28 with TRBJ2-2; perhaps TRBD2 as D (6 bases). Trimming stripped 6 bases from V and 0 bases from J, with 8 bases between. CDR3 length: 14 amino acids. Germline V gene sequence: CDR1 MDHEN, CDR2 SYDVKM. The CDR3 DNA reads TGTGCCAGCAGGTCGGGAGCGAACACCGGGGAGCTGTTTTTT. Translated: CASRSGANTGELFF.